Reported below is one T cell receptor beta chain. These data originate in a study of shared clonotypes between healthy human individuals. The assay was immunoSEQ multiplex PCR, and TCRdb's table has in-frame clones only and misses some. The sample has over a million clones; about 80% are singletons. The CDR3 length is 16 residues. CDR1 and CDR2 from the germline V gene are MDHEN and SYDVKM. Trimming shortened V by 6 bases and J by 0 bases, and 15 bases separated the two germline ends. This TCR was sampled from a young man in good health. The chain employs TRBV28 and TRBJ1-5, with D possibly matching TRBD1 (5 bases). The sequenced sample was memory CD4+ T cells sorted from blood. Subset described: CD45RA-negative fraction. CDR3 bases: TGTGCCAGCAGATCCAGGGATTTGGGTAGCAATCAGCCCCAGCATTTT. Protein: CASRSRDLGSNQPQHF.